This TCR beta chain stems from a study of T cells of healthy individuals. CDR1 and CDR2 from the germline V gene are DFQATT and SNEGSKA (reference sequence). The CDR3 consists of 13 residues. This clonotype was found many times. From the 5' RACE reads, TCRdb called clonotypes with MiXCR, one entry per CDR3 protein. The sample holds tens of thousands of distinct CDR3 sequences, roughly 15% seen once. The chain joins TRBV20-1 to TRBJ2-5, with TRBD2 as a possible D gene (5 bases). This receptor was identified in a human donor in good health. The CDR3 DNA reads TGCAGCGGAAGCCGAGGGATCCAAGAGACCCAGTACTTC. As protein: CSGSRGIQETQYF.